The 8 T cell receptor beta chains below were found in one sample sequenced in a study of T cell responses to AZD1222 COVID-19 vaccine. The repertoire was sequenced with immunoSEQ multiplex PCR; TCRdb's copy has only in-frame clones and lacks some. The data show roughly 120,000 clones, about 88% seen once. The specimen comprised peripheral blood, sampled 28 days after the second AZD1222 dose. The source is an adult who received the AZD1222 COVID-19 vaccine.

This clone was picked up one time. For the CDR3, the DNA is TGTGCCAGCAGCTTAGGAGCAGGGCCAGCCACTGAAGCTTTCTTT. Translation: CASSLGAGPATEAFF. V gene TRBV11-1 combines with J gene TRBJ1-1, with TRBD1 as a possible D gene (5 bases). The CDR3 length is 15 residues. Germline V gene sequence: CDR1 SGHAT, CDR2 FQDESV (reference sequence). The V end lost 1 base, the J end lost 4 bases, and 13 bases lay between the germline ends.

J is TRBJ1-2 and V is TRBV7-9, with D unresolved. Germline V gene data show CDR1 as SEHNR and CDR2 as FQNEAQ (reference sequence). The CDR3 has 13 residues. V was pared by 5 bases and J by 7 bases, with 14 bases between. CDR3 sequence: CASSIGPMGGYTF. CDR3 coding DNA: TGTGCCAGCAGCATTGGGCCCATGGGTGGCTACACCTTC.

CDR3: CASSLWSVAKNIQYF. DNA for the CDR3: TGTGCCAGCAGCCTCTGGTCCGTAGCCAAAAACATTCAGTACTTC. The rearrangement uses TRBV6-6 and TRBJ2-4; D remains ambiguous. Germline CDR1 MNHNY, CDR2 SVGAGI (reference sequence). With 6 bases removed from V and 0 bases from J, the gap between germline ends came to 12 bases. CDR3 size: 15 residues.

The chain is built from TRBV5-1 and TRBJ2-7, with D perhaps TRBD1 or TRBD2 (7 bases each). The CDR3 contains 17 residues. The V end lost 0 bases, the J end lost 4 bases, and 20 bases lay between the germline ends. Germline CDR1 reads SGHRS; CDR2 reads YFSETQ. In DNA, the CDR3 is TGCGCCAGCAGCTTGGGAGCGGGACAGATTTTTTCTTACGAGCAGTACTTC. This encodes CASSLGAGQIFSYEQYF.

This rearrangement joins TRBV6-6 to TRBJ2-1; TRBD2 aligns across 8 bases. CDR3 length equals 12 residues. Germline assignment: CDR1 MNHNY and CDR2 SVGAGI (reference sequence). Trimming removed 6 bases from V and 9 bases from J; junction bases left unmatched: 4. CDR3: CASRKTSVEQFF. Here the CDR3 DNA reads TGTGCCAGCAGAAAGACTAGCGTTGAGCAGTTCTTC.

The V and J genes are TRBV11-3 and TRBJ1-2; TRBD1 matches 7 bases. CDR1 SGHNT and CDR2 YENEEA come from the germline V gene. The CDR3 is 16 amino acids. J gave up 4 bases and V 5 bases, and 13 bases lay outside the gene matches. CDR3 DNA sequence: TGTGCCAGCAGCCTCTACACAGGGGCTATCGGCTATGGCTACACCTTC. Its translation is CASSLYTGAIGYGYTF.

This chain links TRBV3-1 (or the pseudogene TRBV3-2) with TRBJ1-2; D is uncertain. Trimming stripped 6 bases from V and 4 bases from J, with 12 bases between. The CDR3 consists of 13 residues. Per germline, CDR1 LGHDT and CDR2 YNNKEL (reference sequence). The CDR3 region has the DNA TGTGCCAGCAGTTTATCTATTAGCTATGGCTACACCTTC. This sequence encodes CASSLSISYGYTF.

This sequence joins TRBV3-1 (or the pseudogene TRBV3-2) and TRBJ2-1, with D hard to call. CDR1 is LGHDT, CDR2 YNNKEL, per germline (reference sequence). The V end was cut by 0 bases, the J end by 0 bases, with 6 bases between. The CDR3 runs 15 residues. The chain's CDR3 is CASSQDISSYNEQFF. CDR3 in DNA: TGTGCCAGCAGCCAAGATATTAGCTCCTACAATGAGCAGTTCTTC.